These 24 T cell receptor beta chains share one sample of origin, sequenced in a study of blood T cell repertoires in COVID-19. Clones were sequenced by immunoSEQ multiplex PCR, and TCRdb holds only the in-frame ones, with some missing. Of fewer than 400,000 clones in the sample, around 84% were seen once. The sample was PBMCs or T cells enriched from blood (not recorded which). These receptors all stem from a woman between 25 and 40 years old who had been exposed to COVID-19.

This clone was recorded only once. The gene calls are TRBV4-3 and TRBJ2-3; 7 positions match TRBD1. V gave up 0 bases and J gave up 4 bases; unmatched junction bases: 10. The CDR3 contains 17 residues. Germline V gene lookup returns CDR1 LGHNA and CDR2 YSLEER. CDR3 in amino acids: CASSQDTPTGFADTQYF. DNA of the CDR3: TGCGCCAGCAGCCAAGATACCCCGACAGGGTTTGCAGATACGCAGTATTTT.

V gene TRBV7-2 combines with J gene TRBJ2-7, with 9 bases identical to TRBD1. This CDR3 comprises 14 residues. V lost 3 bases to trimming and J lost 7 bases; unmatched junction nucleotides: 7. CDR1 is SGHTA and CDR2 is FQGNSA in the germline V gene. The CDR3 here is CASSFPGQGNEQYF. The CDR3 nucleotides read TGTGCCAGCAGCTTCCCGGGACAGGGTAATGAGCAGTACTTC.

The V call is TRBV25-1, the J call TRBJ1-3; D might be TRBD1 (6 bases). This CDR3 contains 17 residues. Trimming left V 7 bases short and J 4 bases short, with 23 bases between. CDR1 and CDR2 (germline): MGHDK, SYGVNS. The CDR3 spells CASTQEQGSRLGNTIYF. The CDR3 DNA reads TGTGCCAGCACCCAAGAACAGGGCAGTCGACTGGGAAACACCATATATTTT.

The chain combines TRBV3-1 (or the pseudogene TRBV3-2) with TRBJ1-2; 8 bases map to TRBD1. J lost 8 bases, V lost 0 bases, and 11 bases had no gene match. The CDR3 covers 16 residues. Looked up from germline, CDR1 is LGHDT and CDR2 is YNNKEL (reference sequence). CDR3 sequence (DNA): TGTGCCAGCAGCCAAGATCAAGCCCGGGACAGGCACGGCTACACCTTC. This gives the protein CASSQDQARDRHGYTF.

This chain uses TRBV19 with TRBJ2-3; possible D gene TRBD2, 7 bases. Germline CDR1 is LNHDA and CDR2 is SQIVND (reference sequence). The ends were cut back, 3 bases at V and 4 bases at J, with 14 bases in the middle. This CDR3 is 15 amino acids long. The CDR3 nucleotides are TGTGCCAGTAGTATTCAAGGGGGGGCGGCAGATACGCAGTATTTT. This codes for CASSIQGGAADTQYF.

The CDR3 sequence: CASSSASGVLYEQYF. Here the CDR3 DNA reads TGTGCCAGCAGTTCGGCTAGCGGGGTTCTCTACGAGCAGTACTTC. The chain is built from TRBV6-2 or TRBV6-3 and TRBJ2-7, with 9 bases lining up with TRBD2. With 4 bases clipped from V and 3 bases from J, the junction kept 7 bases outside the gene matches. Germline CDR1 and CDR2: MNHEY and SVGEGT. CDR3 length: 15 residues.

The chain carries TRBV19 and TRBJ1-3, with D perhaps TRBD1 (5 bases). The germline gives CDR1 LNHDA, CDR2 SQIVND (reference sequence). This CDR3 has 15 amino acids. Trimming took 3 bases from V and 0 from J, leaving 9 bases between them. CDR3 in amino acids: CASSIDRSSGNTIYF. CDR3 nucleotide sequence: TGTGCCAGTAGTATTGACAGAAGCTCTGGAAACACCATATATTTT. Full variable domain (rest looked up from reference TRBV19 and TRBJ1-3): DGGITQSPKYLFRKEGQNVTLSCEQNLNHDAMYWYRQDPGQGLRLIYYSQIVNDFQKGDIAEGYSVSREKKESFPLTVTSAQKNPTAFYLCASSIDRSSGNTIYFGEGSWLTVV.

Only one count was recorded for this clone. CDR3 sequence (DNA): TGTGCCAGCAGGACTCCGGGACTTTCAGCTCGGGAGCTGTTTTTT. It translates to CASRTPGLSARELFF. The V call is TRBV28, the J call TRBJ2-2; a possible D gene is TRBD2 (6 bases). The CDR3 is 15 amino acids. V gave up 6 bases and J gave up 9 bases, with 20 bases separating them. CDR1 and CDR2 from the germline V gene are MDHEN and SYDVKM.

V and J are TRBV10-3 and TRBJ1-2, with TRBD1 matching over 9 bases. Per germline, CDR1 ENHRY and CDR2 SYGVKD. The J segment lost 6 bases and the V segment lost 5 bases, leaving 4 bases of the junction unmatched. There are 13 residues in the CDR3. Here the CDR3 reads CAISYTGGDGYTF. CDR3 in DNA: TGTGCCATCAGTTACACAGGGGGCGATGGCTACACCTTC.

The chain uses TRBV5-3 and TRBJ1-1; possible D gene TRBD1, 6 bases. TRBV5-3 is an open reading frame, and its role is uncertain. V was cut by 2 bases and J by 10 bases, with 12 bases left in between. The CDR3 consists of 12 residues. CDR3 in DNA: TGTGCCAGAAGCTTTACTGGGACATTAGCTTTCTTT. Protein product: CARSFTGTLAFF.

This chain connects TRBV7-3 to TRBJ2-3; tentative D call: TRBD2 (5 bases). The CDR3 is 14 residues long. Germline-derived CDR1 and CDR2 are SGHTA and FQGTGA. The V end lost 4 bases, the J end lost 3 bases, and 11 bases lay between the germline ends. The CDR3 sequence is CASSSPGGTDTQYF. Here the CDR3 DNA reads TGTGCCAGCAGCTCTCCGGGCGGGACAGATACGCAGTATTTT.

CDR3 amino acids: CAIFPGLRDNEQFF. CDR3 DNA sequence: TGTGCCATCTTCCCAGGGCTACGCGACAATGAGCAGTTCTTC. This chain uses TRBV10-3 with TRBJ2-1, with D maybe TRBD1 (5 bases). CDR1 and CDR2 from the germline V gene are ENHRY and SYGVKD. Trimming left V 8 bases short and J 5 bases short, with 16 bases between. The CDR3 runs 14 residues.

V gene TRBV7-2 combines with J gene TRBJ1-1, with a possible D match to TRBD1 (5 bases). The CDR3 runs 12 residues. The germline CDR1 and CDR2 sequences are SGHTA and FQGNSA. The V end was cut by 5 bases, the J end by 4 bases, with 8 bases between. CDR3 region: CASSKGFTEAFF. The CDR3 DNA reads TGTGCCAGCAGCAAGGGGTTCACTGAAGCTTTCTTT.

This clone came up a few times. The rearrangement links TRBV30 to TRBJ1-2; TRBD1 matches at 7 bases. Germline trimming cut 3 bases from V and 5 bases from J; bases unmatched to any gene: 12. This CDR3 comprises 15 residues. Germline assignment: CDR1 GTSNPN and CDR2 SVGIG (reference sequence). The CDR3 coding sequence is TGTGCCTGGAGACTAGGAAAGGGGGCTATGTATGGCTACACCTTC. Its protein is CAWRLGKGAMYGYTF. Full variable domain (missing parts from reference TRBV30 and TRBJ1-2): SQTIHQWPATLVQPVGSPLSLECTVEGTSNPNLYWYRQAAGRGLQLLFYSVGIGQISSEVPQNLSASRPQDRQFILSSKKLLLSDSGFYLCAWRLGKGAMYGYTFGSGTRLTVV.

The V call is TRBV19, the J call TRBJ2-6, with 7 positions matching TRBD1. Germline CDR1 is LNHDA and CDR2 is SQIVND (reference sequence). The CDR3 runs to 17 residues. Germline trimming cut 3 bases from V and 0 bases from J; bases unmatched to any gene: 5. The CDR3 DNA reads as TGTGCCAGTAGTATTGCCTGGGACAGCTCTGGGGCCAACGTCCTGACTTTC. Encoded protein: CASSIAWDSSGANVLTF.

This sequence joins TRBV18 and TRBJ1-1, with D possibly being TRBD1 (6 bases). Germline V gives CDR1 KGHSH, CDR2 LQKENI. V lost 5 bases and J 0 bases, leaving 13 bases between the germline ends. The CDR3 is made up of 15 amino acids. The CDR3 DNA sequence: TGTGCCAGCTCAACAAGGACAGACATGAACACTGAAGCTTTCTTT. It encodes CASSTRTDMNTEAFF.

This chain connects TRBV27 to TRBJ1-5, with TRBD1 matching 12 bases. The CDR3 extends over 19 amino acids. Trimming cost V 6 bases and J 1 base; bases outside gene matches: 13. Germline CDR1 MNHEY, CDR2 SMNVEV (reference sequence). CDR3: CASRDRRDRGLESNQPQHF. The CDR3 DNA reads TGTGCCAGCAGGGACCGTCGGGACAGGGGGCTTGAAAGCAATCAGCCCCAGCATTTT.

The chain joins TRBV2 to TRBJ1-1; D unclear. The CDR3 runs 14 residues. Trimming took 4 bases from V and 4 from J, leaving 13 bases between them. The V gene's germline CDR1 is SNHLY and CDR2 FYNNEI. This CDR3 is CASSVSLGSTEAFF. DNA of the CDR3: TGTGCCAGCAGTGTTTCCCTTGGGAGCACTGAAGCTTTCTTT.

This clone was seen a handful of times. The chain recombines TRBV3-1 (or the pseudogene TRBV3-2) with TRBJ2-2, with D possibly TRBD2 on 5 matching bases. Germline V CDR1 and CDR2: LGHDT, YNNKEL (reference sequence). The CDR3 totals 14 residues. Trimming left V 4 bases short and J 5 bases short, with 11 bases between. CDR3 residues: CASSRLRGTGELFF. Written as DNA, the CDR3 is TGTGCCAGCAGCCGACTACGAGGGACCGGGGAGCTGTTTTTT.

Written as DNA, the CDR3 is TGCGCCAGCAGCCAGGGGACAGGGGCTTTCTATGGCTACACCTTC. Encoded protein: CASSQGTGAFYGYTF. This sequence joins TRBV4-3 and TRBJ1-2; TRBD1 agrees at 10 bases. Unmatched junction bases numbered 5, after V lost 3 bases and J lost 4 bases. Germline V CDR1 and CDR2: LGHNA, YSLEER. This CDR3 is built from 15 residues.

As for this clone: This sample also contains other DNA sequences that code for the same CDR3. This sequence joins TRBV7-9 and TRBJ2-3; TRBD1 matches 10 bases. This CDR3 is built from 16 residues. The germline CDR1 and CDR2 sequences are SEHNR and FQNEAQ (reference sequence). The junction had 3 bases not matched to a gene; V was cut back by 3 bases and J by 0 bases. The CDR3 DNA is TGTGCCAGCAGCTTGACAGGGGGCAGGAGCACAGATACGCAGTATTTT. Translation gives CASSLTGGRSTDTQYF.

This chain uses TRBV28 with TRBJ1-1; 8 nucleotides line up with TRBD1. This CDR3 is 15 amino acids long. Unmatched junction bases numbered 8, after V lost 5 bases and J lost 3 bases. Looked up from germline, CDR1 is MDHEN and CDR2 is SYDVKM. CDR3 amino acids: CASSSRGRGDTEAFF. The CDR3 nucleotides are TGTGCCAGCAGTAGCAGGGGGCGCGGGGACACTGAAGCTTTCTTT.

The rearrangement joins TRBV28 to TRBJ2-7, with D possibly TRBD2 on 7 matching bases. The CDR3 is 16 amino acids. The germline V gene has CDR1 MDHEN and CDR2 SYDVKM. V was shortened by 4 bases and J by 0 bases, with 16 bases between the two germline ends. CDR3 loop: CASSSVGGRGSYEQYF. The CDR3, as DNA: TGTGCCAGCAGTTCCGTCGGGGGGCGGGGCTCCTACGAGCAGTACTTC.

The chain couples TRBV7-9 to TRBJ2-7; no clear D. The CDR3 runs 13 residues. Trimming left V 1 base short and J 0 bases short, with 4 bases between. In germline, CDR1 is SEHNR, CDR2 FQNEAQ (reference sequence). CDR3 residues: CASSLDTSYEQYF. The CDR3 DNA reads as TGTGCCAGCAGCTTAGACACCTCCTACGAGCAGTACTTC.